This T cell receptor (beta chain) was profiled in a study of cytomegalovirus exposure and HLA in healthy donors. About this clone: Its specificity is not known.

Per the germline V gene, CDR1 is GTSNPN and CDR2 is SVGIG (reference sequence). The V gene lost 0 bases and the J gene lost 5 bases, with 19 bases spanning the gap. The CDR3 runs 16 residues. The study, taken as a whole, reports: It has been reported that TCR beta sequences accurately predicted the HLA-A and HLA-B alleles of most subjects.

The PCR made use of 60 Vbeta and 13 Jbeta primers. In the original processing: About 11 million shared chains were among the approximately 80 million unique TCR beta chains that a later analysis counted. Assay used: immunoSEQ multiplex PCR; TCRdb lists only in-frame clones, some missing. V and J calls and clone size follow that table, whereas D and trimming were derived from the DNA. The sample records about 140,000 clones, roughly 68% being singletons. Sequenced: PBMCs. J is TRBJ2-5 and V is TRBV30; TRBD2 might be the D (5 bases). This receptor was taken from a man in his fifties or sixties in good health and CMV-seronegative. The DNA of the CDR3 is TGTGCCTGGAGTGTACTTGTTGGAGGTCCGACGGAGACCCAGTACTTC. As protein: CAWSVLVGGPTETQYF.